This T cell receptor (beta chain) was recorded in a study of vaccination and CD4 T cells after COVID-19. Treatment specified: roughly 11-day PBMC culture with coronavirus spike peptide pools or control peptides (ViraFEST assay). Cultured CD4+ T cell DNA was sequenced using the Oncomine TCR Beta short-read assay. One entry per CDR3 protein, called by TCRdb with MiXCR from the PCR reads. The sample carries about 29,000 distinct CDR3 sequences, under 75% recorded once. There are 12 residues in the CDR3. Germline CDR1 reads DFQATT; CDR2 reads SNEGSKA (reference sequence). V was cut by 2 bases and J by 8 bases, with 12 bases left in between. Comment on this clonotype: Its antigen is undetermined.

The TCR sequence derives from a human donor who received a COVID-19 vaccine. The input for sequencing was CD4+ T cells from blood, cultured in vitro, taken after SARS-CoV-2 vaccination. The chain uses TRBV20-1 and TRBJ1-2; D gene unclear. The DNA for the CDR3 is TGCAGTGCTAGACCACCGGAGTGGGGCTACACCTTC. Translation: CSARPPEWGYTF.